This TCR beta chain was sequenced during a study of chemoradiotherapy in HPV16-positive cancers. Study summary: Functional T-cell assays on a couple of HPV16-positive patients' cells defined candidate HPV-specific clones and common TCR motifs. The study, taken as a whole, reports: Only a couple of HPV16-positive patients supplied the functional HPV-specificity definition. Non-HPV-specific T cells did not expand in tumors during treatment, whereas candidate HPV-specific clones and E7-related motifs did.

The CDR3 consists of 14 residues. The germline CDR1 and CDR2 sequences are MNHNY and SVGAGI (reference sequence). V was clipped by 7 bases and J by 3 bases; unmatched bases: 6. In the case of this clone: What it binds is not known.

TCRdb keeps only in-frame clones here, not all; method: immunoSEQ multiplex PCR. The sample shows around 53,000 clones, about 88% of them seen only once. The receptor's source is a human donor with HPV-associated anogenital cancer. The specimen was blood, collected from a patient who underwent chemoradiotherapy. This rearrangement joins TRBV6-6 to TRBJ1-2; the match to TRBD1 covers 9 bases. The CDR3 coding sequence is TGTGCCAGCACTAGGGGACAGGGAGACTATGGCTACACCTTC. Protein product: CASTRGQGDYGYTF.